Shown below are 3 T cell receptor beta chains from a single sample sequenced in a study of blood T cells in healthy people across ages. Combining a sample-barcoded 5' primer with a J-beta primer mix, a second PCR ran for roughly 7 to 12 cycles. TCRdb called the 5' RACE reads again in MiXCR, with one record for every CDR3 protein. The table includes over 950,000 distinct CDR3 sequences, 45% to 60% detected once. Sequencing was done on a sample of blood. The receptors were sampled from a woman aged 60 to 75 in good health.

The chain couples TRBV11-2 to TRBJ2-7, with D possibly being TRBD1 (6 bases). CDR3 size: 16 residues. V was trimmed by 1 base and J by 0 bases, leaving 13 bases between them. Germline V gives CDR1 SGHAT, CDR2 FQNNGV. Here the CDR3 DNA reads TGTGCCAGCAGCTTAGGTGGGTTCAGGGGCTCCTACGAGCAGTACTTC. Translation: CASSLGGFRGSYEQYF.

This CDR3 is CATSDRRARLWEQFF. The CDR3 coding sequence is TGTGCCACCAGTGATCGCAGGGCCCGGCTTTGGGAGCAGTTCTTC. V is TRBV24-1 and J is TRBJ2-1; D might be TRBD1 (5 bases). Trimming took off 3 bases at V and 10 bases at J, with 18 bases between the two ends. Germline CDR1 reads KGHDR; CDR2 reads SFDVKD. The CDR3 contains 15 residues.

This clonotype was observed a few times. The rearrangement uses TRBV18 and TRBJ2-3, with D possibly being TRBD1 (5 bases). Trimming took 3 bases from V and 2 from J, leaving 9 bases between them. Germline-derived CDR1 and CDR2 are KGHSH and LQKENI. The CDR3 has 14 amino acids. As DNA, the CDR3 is TGTGCCAGCTCACCCAGGGCAGCCACAGATACGCAGTATTTT. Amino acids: CASSPRAATDTQYF.